A selection of T cell receptor beta chains follows, all from one sample in a study of technical replicates of blood from a handful of donors. Clones were read by immunoSEQ multiplex PCR, and TCRdb kept only the in-frame ones, dropping some. The sample carries tens of thousands of clones, around 86% recorded once. The sequencing input was PBMCs. The receptors here all came from a human donor in good health. Some clones in this sample may be carry-over from other donors' samples. Each CDR3 is given with its conserved first and last residue. A D gene is named only where the DNA matches it firmly. A clone size is listed for some rows: how often the clone was seen (once, few, many), or a class if it is expanded.

clone_size cdr3_length d_call j_call v_call cdr3_aa cdr3_nt
once 14 TRBD1 TRBJ1-1 TRBV19 CASRNRGQGVEAFF TGTGCCAGCCGGAACAGGGGCCAAGGGGTAGAAGCTTTCTTT
few 14 - TRBJ2-5 TRBV5-4 CASSEHTKRETQYF TGTGCCAGCAGCGAACACACCAAGCGGGAGACCCAGTACTTC
- 15 - TRBJ1-2 TRBV4-2 CASSQEDSSGQGYTF TGTGCCAGCAGCCAAGAGGACAGCTCAGGGCAGGGCTACACCTTC
- 15 TRBD1 TRBJ1-1 TRBV19 CASSPGTAPNTEAFF TGTGCCAGTAGTCCCGGGACAGCGCCGAACACTGAAGCTTTCTTT
- 14 TRBD1 TRBJ2-5 TRBV2 CASSATGSRETQYF TGTGCCAGCAGTGCGACAGGGAGTAGAGAGACCCAGTACTTC
- 16 - TRBJ1-2 TRBV30 CAWSFLRRLRYDGYTF TGTGCCTGGAGTTTTCTCCGGAGACTGCGGTACGACGGCTACACCTTC
- 15 TRBD1 TRBJ1-2 TRBV6-6 CASSYPGTGNYGYTF TGTGCCAGCAGTTACCCCGGGACAGGGAACTATGGCTACACCTTC
- 11 TRBD1 TRBJ2-7 TRBV7-8 CASSPGQWQYF TGTGCCAGCAGCCCGGGACAGTGGCAGTACTTC
- 15 - TRBJ2-3 TRBV7-6 CASSLSQTSTDTQYF TGTGCCAGCAGCTTATCTCAGACTAGCACAGATACGCAGTATTTT
- 14 - TRBJ2-5 TRBV15 CATRPGGRQETQYF TGTGCCACCAGACCCGGGGGGCGACAGGAGACCCAGTACTTC
- 16 TRBD1 TRBJ1-3 TRBV19 CASRHIGTGSGNTIYF TGTGCCAGTAGGCACATTGGGACAGGCTCTGGAAACACCATATATTTT